Below are 11 T cell receptor beta chains sequenced from a single sample in a study of cytomegalovirus exposure and HLA in healthy donors. The PCR was carried out with 60 Vbeta primers and 13 Jbeta primers. Sequenced by immunoSEQ multiplex PCR; TCRdb stores in-frame clones only, minus some. This table holds roughly 180,000 clones, approximately 81% found once. Sequenced material: PBMCs. These TCRs come from a female donor in good health and CMV-seronegative.

The genes are TRBV7-8 and TRBJ1-1; 12 nucleotides align to TRBD1. The CDR3 totals 17 residues. The V and J ends lost 3 bases and 4 bases, in that order; junction bases with no gene match: 9. Germline loops: CDR1 SGHVS, CDR2 FQNEAQ. The CDR3 bases are TGTGCCAGCAGCTTTGGGACAGGGGGCGCATCGTCCACTGAAGCTTTCTTT. Its protein is CASSFGTGGASSTEAFF.

This clone showed up just a few times. The J gene is TRBJ1-2, the V gene TRBV18; no reliable D call. V gave up 3 bases and J gave up 4 bases, with 9 bases separating them. This CDR3 comprises 13 residues. Germline CDR1 is KGHSH and CDR2 is LQKENI. The CDR3 nucleotides read TGTGCCAGCTCACCGGAGCAACCCTATGGCTACACCTTC. Translating it yields CASSPEQPYGYTF.

V gene TRBV19 combines with J gene TRBJ2-3; 7 bases agree with TRBD1. This CDR3 has 14 amino acids. After removal of 7 bases from V and 1 base from J, the junction contained 5 bases not matched to a gene. CDR1 is LNHDA, CDR2 SQIVND, per germline (reference sequence). CDR3 loop: CASTPGTGTDTQYF. The CDR3 DNA is TGTGCCAGTACCCCCGGGACAGGCACAGATACGCAGTATTTT.

The chain combines TRBV10-2 with TRBJ1-5; D is possibly TRBD1 (6 bases). This CDR3 contains 14 residues. The V and J ends lost 3 bases and 5 bases respectively, with 11 bases between them. The germline V gene has CDR1 WSHSY and CDR2 SAAADI. The CDR3 reads CASSEGGGHQPQHF. CDR3 bases: TGCGCCAGCAGTGAAGGGGGTGGGCATCAGCCCCAGCATTTT.

J is TRBJ2-5 and V is TRBV2; 15 nucleotides match TRBD2. With 6 bases clipped from V and 5 bases from J, the junction kept 13 bases outside the gene matches. Germline lookup yields CDR1 SNHLY and CDR2 FYNNEI. The CDR3 sequence is 18 residues long. CDR3 coding DNA: TGTGCCAGCAGCCGACGGACTAGCGGGAGGGCCGGGTCGGAGACCCAGTACTTC. This translates into CASSRRTSGRAGSETQYF.

The V call is TRBV5-1, the J call TRBJ1-1, with D perhaps TRBD1 (5 bases). CDR1 SGHRS and CDR2 YFSETQ come from the germline V gene. V was trimmed by 3 bases and J by 9 bases, leaving 21 bases between them. The CDR3 extends over 15 amino acids. The CDR3 nucleotides are TGCGCCAGCAGCTCCGGGTGGACAAGCAGGGTCAAAGCTTTCTTT. Protein: CASSSGWTSRVKAFF.

The chain joins TRBV6-1 to TRBJ1-2; D is unclear. Looked up from germline, CDR1 is MNHNS and CDR2 is SASEGT. The CDR3 consists of 11 residues. Trimming shortened V by 6 bases and J by 8 bases, and 10 bases separated the two germline ends. Here the CDR3 reads CASRDTGGYTF. The CDR3 DNA follows: TGTGCCAGCAGGGATACCGGGGGCTACACCTTC.

This clone occurred a few times. The V call is TRBV9, the J call TRBJ2-7; D not resolved. There are 13 residues in the CDR3. The germline CDR1 and CDR2 sequences are SGDLS and YYNGEE. The V gene lost 4 bases and the J gene lost 5 bases, with 13 bases spanning the gap. For the CDR3, the DNA is TGTGCCAGCAGCTCGAGGATCGACGACGAGCAGTACTTC. It codes for CASSSRIDDEQYF.

There are a few counts of this clone. V gene TRBV7-9 combines with J gene TRBJ2-3; 15 bases are shared with TRBD2. CDR1 is SEHNR and CDR2 is FQNEAQ in the germline V gene (reference sequence). This CDR3 has 18 amino acids. The V segment lost 3 bases and the J segment 2 bases; nucleotides outside the gene matches: 6. CDR3 DNA sequence: TGTGCCAGCAGCTTTCTGGGGACTAGCGGGGGGCCCACAGATACGCAGTATTTT. Its protein is CASSFLGTSGGPTDTQYF.

The chain joins TRBV6-5 to TRBJ2-7, with TRBD1 matching over 8 bases. The CDR3 consists of 14 residues. The J segment lost 6 bases and the V segment lost 0 bases, leaving 4 bases of the junction unmatched. Germline CDR1 is MNHEY and CDR2 is SVGAGI. The CDR3 coding sequence is TGTGCCAGCAGTTACTCGGGACAGGTCGCCGAGCAGTACTTC. Its translation is CASSYSGQVAEQYF.

This sequence joins TRBV30 and TRBJ1-1, with D tentatively TRBD1 (6 bases). The V and J ends lost 4 bases and 3 bases respectively, with 18 bases between them. The V gene's germline CDR1 is GTSNPN and CDR2 SVGIG (reference sequence). The CDR3 sequence is 15 residues long. This CDR3 is CAWMTGGAGDTEAFF. CDR3 nucleotides: TGTGCCTGGATGACAGGTGGCGCAGGGGACACTGAAGCTTTCTTT.